The 11 T cell receptor beta chains given below trace back to one sample, sequenced in a study of T cell responses to AZD1222 COVID-19 vaccine. Data came from immunoSEQ multiplex PCR; TCRdb stores just in-frame clones and leaves some out. The table has about 77,000 clones, roughly 90% seen once. The input for sequencing was peripheral blood, taken 28 days after the second AZD1222 dose. These receptors came from an adult who received the AZD1222 COVID-19 vaccine.

The V gene is TRBV5-1, the J gene TRBJ1-1; D possibly corresponds to TRBD1 (6 bases). V lost 0 bases and J lost 1, with 10 bases in between. CDR1 is SGHRS and CDR2 is YFSETQ in the germline V gene. The CDR3 has 15 amino acids. In DNA form, the CDR3 reads TGCGCCAGCAGCTTGGGGAGGGGGGAGAACACTGAAGCTTTCTTT. It specifies CASSLGRGENTEAFF.

The chain is built from TRBV11-3 and TRBJ2-7; D is tentatively TRBD1 or TRBD2 (8 bases each). Germline assignment: CDR1 SGHNT and CDR2 YENEEA. V lost 5 bases and J lost 1, with 15 bases in between. The CDR3 totals 15 residues. In nucleotides, the CDR3 is TGTGCCAGCAGCCCGGGGGGGGACAGGTCCTACGAGCAGTACTTC. It translates to CASSPGGDRSYEQYF.

The chain couples TRBV7-2 to TRBJ2-6; D uncertain. V dropped 5 bases and J dropped 0 bases, with 11 bases sitting between them. CDR3 length: 16 residues. Germline values: CDR1 SGHTA, CDR2 FQGNSA. The CDR3 DNA is TGTGCCAGCAGCCGTATGTCCGGCTCTGGGGCCAACGTCCTGACTTTC. Translation gives CASSRMSGSGANVLTF.

V and J are TRBV11-2 and TRBJ2-3; D is perhaps TRBD1 (5 bases). V lost 2 bases to trimming and J lost 3 bases, with 9 bases between them. The CDR3 extends over 14 amino acids. Germline lookup yields CDR1 SGHAT and CDR2 FQNNGV. The CDR3 protein is CASSLSQGTDTQYF. The CDR3 bases are TGTGCCAGCAGCTTATCCCAGGGTACAGATACGCAGTATTTT.

The chain uses TRBV7-6 and TRBJ1-1, with a possible D match to TRBD1 (5 bases). The CDR3 contains 11 residues. Germline V gene data show CDR1 as SGHVS and CDR2 as FNYEAQ. Trimming took 5 bases from V and 7 from J, leaving 8 bases between them. The CDR3 sequence: CASSLQGEAFF. The CDR3 region has the DNA TGTGCCAGCAGCCTGCAGGGTGAAGCTTTCTTT.

The J gene is TRBJ2-1, the V gene TRBV9; 9 bases line up with TRBD1. The germline gives CDR1 SGDLS, CDR2 YYNGEE. The length of the CDR3 is 16 residues. With 3 bases clipped from V and 2 bases from J, the junction kept 6 bases outside the gene matches. This CDR3 is CASSALGQGPYNEQFF. DNA of the CDR3: TGTGCCAGCAGCGCACTAGGACAGGGGCCCTACAATGAGCAGTTCTTC.

J is TRBJ2-7 and V is TRBV25-1; perhaps D is TRBD1 or TRBD2 (5 bases each). The CDR3 consists of 13 residues. Deletions cut 1 base from V and 6 bases from J, with 10 bases between. Looked up from germline, CDR1 is MGHDK and CDR2 is SYGVNS. The CDR3 loop is CASSEFIGAEQYF. CDR3 bases: TGTGCCAGCAGTGAATTTATCGGGGCCGAGCAGTACTTC.

CDR3 bases: TGCGCCAGCAGCTTGCGGGTCCCAACCTACAATGAGCAGTTCTTC. Translated, it gives CASSLRVPTYNEQFF. V gene TRBV5-1 combines with J gene TRBJ2-1; the D is unclear. Trimming took off 1 base at V and 2 bases at J, with 10 bases between the two ends. Germline CDR1 reads SGHRS; CDR2 reads YFSETQ. The CDR3 has 15 residues.

V usage is TRBV6-4 and J usage is TRBJ2-5; 9 bases line up with TRBD2. The CDR3 consists of 17 residues. The V gene end was trimmed by 4 bases and the J gene end by 4 bases; junction bases not matched to a gene: 13. Germline V gene data show CDR1 as MRHNA and CDR2 as SNTAGT. This CDR3 reads CASSVVIAGERRETQYF. The CDR3 coding sequence is TGTGCCAGCAGTGTTGTTATAGCGGGAGAACGAAGAGAGACCCAGTACTTC.

This clone occurred once. CDR3 residues: CATSRGGATYEQYF. The CDR3 DNA follows: TGTGCCACCAGCCGCGGAGGGGCAACCTACGAGCAGTACTTC. The V and J genes are TRBV15 and TRBJ2-7; tentatively, D is TRBD2 (6 bases). The CDR3 runs to 14 residues. With 5 bases removed from V and 2 bases from J, the gap between germline ends came to 13 bases. Germline lookup yields CDR1 LNHNV and CDR2 YYDKDF (reference sequence). The whole variable domain, filled in from reference TRBV15 and TRBJ2-7, reads DAMVIQNPRYQVTQFGKPVTLSCSQTLNHNVMYWYQQKSSQAPKLLFHYYDKDFNNEADTPDNFQSRRPNTSFCFLDIRSPGLGDTAMYLCATSRGGATYEQYFGPGTRLTVT.

V is TRBV7-2 and J is TRBJ1-5, with 10 bases matching TRBD1. The V gene end was trimmed by 1 base and the J gene end by 0 bases; junction bases not matched to a gene: 6. The CDR3 contains 18 residues. Germline V gives CDR1 SGHTA, CDR2 FQGNSA. CDR3 sequence reads: CASSLGQGARRSNQPQHF. CDR3 nucleotide sequence: TGTGCCAGCAGCTTAGGACAGGGGGCCAGACGTAGCAATCAGCCCCAGCATTTT.